The source of this T cell receptor beta chain is a study of T cell repertoires in cytomegalovirus infection. The study, taken as a whole, reports: Ex vivo, HLA-C-restricted CMV-specific TCR beta clonotypes prevailed over the rest of the response.

As to this clonotype: Its antigen is not identified.

V shed 2 bases and J shed 6 bases, with 16 bases lying between them. There are 15 residues in the CDR3. CDR1 LGHNA and CDR2 YNFKEQ come from the germline V gene. TCRdb processed the reads anew with MiXCR; each CDR3 protein has one entry. The sample yields roughly 800,000 distinct CDR3 sequences, almost 30% seen once. The rearrangement links TRBV4-2 to TRBJ1-1, with no clear D. This receptor was identified in a human donor in good health (CMV status not recorded). Some clones in this sample may be carry-over from other donors' samples. The starting material was cultured CD8+ T cells from PBMCs, obtained from culture after CMV antigen stimulation. The DNA of the CDR3 is TGTGCCAGCAGCCAACGCGCCTTGGAAGGCGCTGAAGCTTTCTTT. This translates into CASSQRALEGAEAFF.